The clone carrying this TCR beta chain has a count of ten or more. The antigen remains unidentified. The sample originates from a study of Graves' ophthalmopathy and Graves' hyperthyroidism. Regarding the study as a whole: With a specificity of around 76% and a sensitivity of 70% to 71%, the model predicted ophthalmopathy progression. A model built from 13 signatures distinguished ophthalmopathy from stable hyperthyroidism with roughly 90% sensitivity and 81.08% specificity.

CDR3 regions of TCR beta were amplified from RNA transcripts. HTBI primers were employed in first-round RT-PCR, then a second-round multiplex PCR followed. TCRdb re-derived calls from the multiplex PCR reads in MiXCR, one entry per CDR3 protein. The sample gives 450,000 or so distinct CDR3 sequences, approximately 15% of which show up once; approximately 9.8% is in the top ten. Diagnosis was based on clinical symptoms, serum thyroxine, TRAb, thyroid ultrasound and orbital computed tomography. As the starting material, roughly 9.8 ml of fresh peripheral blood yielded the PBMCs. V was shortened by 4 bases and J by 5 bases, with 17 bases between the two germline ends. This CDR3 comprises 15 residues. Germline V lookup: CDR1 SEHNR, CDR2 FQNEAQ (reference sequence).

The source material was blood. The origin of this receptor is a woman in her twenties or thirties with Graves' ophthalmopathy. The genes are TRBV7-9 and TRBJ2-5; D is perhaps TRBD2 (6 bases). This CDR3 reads CASSSGVSGVETQYF. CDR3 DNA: TGTGCCAGCAGCTCAGGCGTGTCGGGAGTGGAGACCCAGTACTTC.